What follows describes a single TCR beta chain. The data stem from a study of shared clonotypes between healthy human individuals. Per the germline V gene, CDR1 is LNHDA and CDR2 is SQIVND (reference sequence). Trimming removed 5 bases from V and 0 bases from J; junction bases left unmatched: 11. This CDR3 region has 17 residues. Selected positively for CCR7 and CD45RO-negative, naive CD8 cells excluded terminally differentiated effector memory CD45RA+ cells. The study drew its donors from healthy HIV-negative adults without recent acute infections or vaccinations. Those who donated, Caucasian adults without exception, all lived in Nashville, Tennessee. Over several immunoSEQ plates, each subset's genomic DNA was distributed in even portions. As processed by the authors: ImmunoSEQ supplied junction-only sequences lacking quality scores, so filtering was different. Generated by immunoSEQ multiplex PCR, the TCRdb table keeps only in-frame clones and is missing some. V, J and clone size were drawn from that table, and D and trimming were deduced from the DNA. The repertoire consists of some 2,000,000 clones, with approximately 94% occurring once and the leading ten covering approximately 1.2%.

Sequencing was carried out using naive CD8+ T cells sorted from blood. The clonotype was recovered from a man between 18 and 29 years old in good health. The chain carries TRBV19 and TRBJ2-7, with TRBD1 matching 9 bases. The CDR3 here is CASSVPPGTGNSYEQYF. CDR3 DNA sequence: TGTGCCAGTAGTGTTCCCCCCGGGACAGGGAACTCCTACGAGCAGTACTTC.